This T cell receptor beta chain was found in a study of tumor and adjacent non-tumor tissue in lung cancer. Looking at the study overall: Aged about 31 to 80 years, patients included 10 men and roughly five women with stage I to III disease.

A modified ARM-PCR protocol with three rounds of nested PCR amplified TCRbeta. From the multiplex PCR reads, TCRdb called clonotypes with MiXCR, one entry per CDR3 protein. Among about 86,000 distinct CDR3 sequences listed, under 80% were seen once. Findings and caveats of the study: Patients with more diverse tumor TCRs had worse survival. Tumor repertoires had a smaller top 100 clone share than normal lung.

No cell sorting was done before RNA was extracted from the tissue. This non-tumor lung sample came from over 3 cm beyond the tumor edge. Between August and November 2014, newly diagnosed, chemotherapy-naive lung cancer patients underwent thoracic surgery in China. Concerning this clonotype: The antigen remains undetermined. A much larger clone is a single base away; this may be a read error.

The sample consisted of distant non-tumor lung tissue. This sequence originates from a woman aged 45-59 years with non-small cell lung cancer.

The CDR3 here is CSAIQRQKTQYF. For the CDR3, the DNA is TGCAGTGCTATACAGAGACAAAAGACCCAGTACTTC. This chain links TRBV20-1 with TRBJ2-5, with D unresolved. Per the germline V gene, CDR1 is DFQATT and CDR2 is SNEGSKA (reference sequence). The CDR3 length is 12 residues. Trimming removed 4 bases at V and 6 bases at J, with 12 bases between.